This TCR beta chain is drawn from a study of blood T cell repertoires in COVID-19. About the study: Acute and convalescent COVID-19 specimens originated in the United States, Italy and Spain.

Trimming removed 1 base at V and 7 bases at J, with 13 bases between. CDR1 and CDR2 from the germline V gene are GTSNPN and SVGIG (reference sequence). The CDR3 contains 13 residues. The assay was immunoSEQ multiplex PCR, and TCRdb's table has in-frame clones only and misses some. The data show tens of thousands of clones, with 83% seen just once and over 4.5% held by the top ten. The chain has TRBV30 and TRBJ1-2; a weak D match, TRBD1 (6 bases). Sequencing was carried out using peripheral blood. The clonotype originates from a human donor in a cohort sampled during active COVID-19. CDR3 DNA sequence: TGTGCCTGGAGTGGGAATGGGGGCTCTGGCTACACCTTC. This codes for CAWSGNGGSGYTF. The full variable domain, completed using reference TRBV30 and TRBJ1-2, is SQTIHQWPATLVQPVGSPLSLECTVEGTSNPNLYWYRQAAGRGLQLLFYSVGIGQISSEVPQNLSASRPQDRQFILSSKKLLLSDSGFYLCAWSGNGGSGYTFGSGTRLTVV.